A single sample is the source of the 19 T cell receptor beta chains below, sequenced in a study of PD-L1 blockade in urothelial cancer. Time point described: pretreatment peripheral blood. The method was immunoSEQ multiplex PCR; TCRdb's version includes in-frame clones alone and lacks a portion of them. This table holds about 85,000 clones, 85% to 90% found once. Specimen: PBMCs, collected around atezolizumab (anti-PD-L1) treatment. The source of these receptors is a man between 60 and 75 years old with urothelial cancer.

V gene TRBV19 combines with J gene TRBJ2-3; 8 bases agree with TRBD2. V trimming: 6 bases; J trimming: 2 bases; junction bases outside the gene matches: 13. This CDR3 has 17 residues. Germline V gene sequence: CDR1 LNHDA, CDR2 SQIVND (reference sequence). The CDR3 coding sequence is TGTGCCAGTAGGCGCCAACCCTCCGGGGGGGCCACAGATACGCAGTATTTT. Translated, it gives CASRRQPSGGATDTQYF.

The V call is TRBV6-1, the J call TRBJ1-2; 8 bases agree with TRBD1. There are 14 residues in the CDR3. Germline V CDR1 and CDR2: MNHNS, SASEGT. Germline trimming cut 4 bases from V and 4 bases from J; bases unmatched to any gene: 5. CDR3 amino acids: CASSAGQGIYGYTF. CDR3 DNA: TGTGCCAGCAGTGCCGGACAGGGAATCTATGGCTACACCTTC.

V is TRBV29-1 and J is TRBJ2-1; D remains ambiguous. The V gene's germline CDR1 is SQVTM and CDR2 ANQGSEA. V was cut by 1 base and J by 12 bases, with 4 bases left in between. The CDR3 spans 9 residues. DNA of the CDR3: TGCAGCGTTGAAGCGTGGCAGTTCTTC. Translated, it gives CSVEAWQFF.

The rearrangement uses TRBV9 and TRBJ2-2; D is unresolved. The CDR3 is 13 residues long. Trimming removed 1 base at V and 2 bases at J, with 3 bases between. Germline V gene lookup returns CDR1 SGDLS and CDR2 YYNGEE. The CDR3 DNA follows: TGTGCCAGCAGCGTAAGCAACACCGGGGAGCTGTTTTTT. Encoded protein: CASSVSNTGELFF.

The chain is built from TRBV19 and TRBJ1-5; perhaps TRBD1 as D (5 bases). Trimming shortened V by 1 base and J by 6 bases, and 16 bases separated the two germline ends. The CDR3 sequence is 16 residues long. The germline gives CDR1 LNHDA, CDR2 SQIVND (reference sequence). This CDR3 reads CASSIGERPGGQPQHF. DNA for the CDR3: TGTGCCAGTAGTATAGGGGAGCGACCCGGGGGTCAGCCCCAGCATTTT.

V and J are TRBV6-5 and TRBJ1-1, with no clear D. V shed 9 bases and J shed 5 bases, with 10 bases lying between them. The CDR3 covers 11 residues. CDR1 and CDR2 from the germline V gene are MNHEY and SVGAGI. The CDR3 loop is CASQDRTEAFF. For the CDR3, the DNA is TGTGCCAGTCAGGATAGGACTGAAGCTTTCTTT.

The chain uses TRBV7-8 and TRBJ2-1; 9 bases are a match to TRBD1. V gave up 6 bases and J gave up 6 bases; unmatched junction bases: 12. The CDR3 sequence is 16 residues long. Per the germline V gene, CDR1 is SGHVS and CDR2 is FQNEAQ. The DNA of the CDR3 is TGTGCCAGCAGTTCTACCGGGACAGGGTCTTCCAATGAGCAGTTCTTC. Translated, it gives CASSSTGTGSSNEQFF.

This rearrangement joins TRBV7-9 to TRBJ1-3; 8 bases match TRBD1. The junction had 19 bases not matched to a gene; V was cut back by 5 bases and J by 4 bases. CDR1 and CDR2 from the germline V gene are SEHNR and FQNEAQ (reference sequence). This CDR3 has 19 residues. The CDR3 sequence: CASSHPTGDPPEIGNTIYF. The CDR3 region has the DNA TGTGCCAGCAGCCACCCGACAGGGGACCCACCCGAGATCGGAAACACCATATATTTT.

This chain joins TRBV6-6 and TRBJ2-7, with TRBD1 identical over 10 bases. The germline V gene encodes CDR1 MNHNY and CDR2 SVGAGI (reference sequence). V shed 0 bases and J 7 bases; nucleotides not matched to a gene: 6. This CDR3 has 15 amino acids. The CDR3 DNA is TGTGCCAGCAGTTACTCTGACAGGGGGCCGAGAGAGCAGTACTTC. Translated: CASSYSDRGPREQYF.

CDR3 residues: CASSLAPGQVNTEAFF. The CDR3, as DNA: TGTGCCAGCAGCTTAGCGCCGGGACAGGTGAACACTGAAGCTTTCTTT. The chain combines TRBV7-9 with TRBJ1-1; 8 positions match TRBD1. V was pared by 0 bases and J by 0 bases, with 3 bases of the junction left unmatched. The CDR3 contains 16 residues. Looked up from germline, CDR1 is SEHNR and CDR2 is FQNEAQ (reference sequence).

The chain employs TRBV27 and TRBJ1-5; D unclear. The germline V gene has CDR1 MNHEY and CDR2 SMNVEV (reference sequence). V was cut by 6 bases and J by 0 bases, with 12 bases left in between. The CDR3 loop spans 15 amino acids. CDR3 loop: CASSLLGSSNQPQHF. The CDR3 bases are TGTGCCAGCAGCCTCCTAGGGAGTAGCAATCAGCCCCAGCATTTT.

The chain has TRBV7-2 and TRBJ2-2; TRBD1 matches 7 bases. There are 14 residues in the CDR3. J was trimmed by 9 bases and V by 0 bases; bases with no gene match: 4. The germline V gene has CDR1 SGHTA and CDR2 FQGNSA. CDR3 sequence reads: CASSLAGTARELFF. CDR3 DNA sequence: TGTGCCAGCAGCTTAGCAGGGACAGCCAGGGAGCTGTTTTTT. The whole variable domain, remainder taken from reference TRBV7-2 and TRBJ2-2, is GAGVSQSPSNKVTEKGKDVELRCDPISGHTALYWYRQSLGQGLEFLIYFQGNSAPDKSGLPSDRFSAERTGGSVSTLTIQRTQQEDSAVYLCASSLAGTARELFFGEGSRLTVL.

The V and J genes are TRBV9 and TRBJ2-2; TRBD1 matches at 8 bases. The CDR3 is made up of 18 amino acids. CDR1 and CDR2 from the germline V gene are SGDLS and YYNGEE. Losses at the gene ends were 0 bases for V and 5 bases for J; bases not matched to a gene: 12. CDR3: CASSVVPGGSRRTGELFF. Written as DNA, the CDR3 is TGTGCCAGCAGCGTAGTGCCAGGGGGCAGCCGTCGGACCGGGGAGCTGTTTTTT.

The V and J genes are TRBV19 and TRBJ2-7; TRBD1 might be the D (6 bases). The germline CDR1 and CDR2 sequences are LNHDA and SQIVND (reference sequence). The CDR3 totals 14 residues. Trimming pared 5 bases from V and 3 bases from J, leaving 14 bases between. CDR3 sequence: CASSVQGIGYEQYF. The CDR3, as DNA: TGTGCCAGTAGTGTACAGGGCATAGGCTACGAGCAGTACTTC.

The V gene is TRBV7-9, the J gene TRBJ1-2; D unresolved. Germline V gene sequence: CDR1 SEHNR, CDR2 FQNEAQ (reference sequence). The length of the CDR3 is 13 residues. The germline V and J ends were trimmed by 5 bases and 8 bases, with 15 bases remaining between them. CDR3 bases: TGTGCCAGCAGCCCGGACTGGGTCTCCGGCTACACCTTC. It codes for CASSPDWVSGYTF.

The chain combines TRBV6-6 with TRBJ1-5; D is unclear. The germline V and J ends were trimmed by 4 bases and 7 bases, with 11 bases remaining between them. Germline loops: CDR1 MNHNY, CDR2 SVGAGI (reference sequence). The CDR3 runs to 13 residues. The CDR3 protein is CASSWRREQPQHF. As DNA, the CDR3 is TGTGCCAGCAGTTGGCGTCGGGAACAGCCCCAGCATTTT.

The chain has TRBV12-5 and TRBJ2-1; 8 nucleotides agree with TRBD1. The CDR3 loop spans 16 amino acids. CDR1 and CDR2 from the germline V gene are LGHNT and FRNRAP. Losses at the gene ends were 0 bases for V and 9 bases for J; bases not matched to a gene: 10. CDR3 DNA: TGTGCTAGTGGTTTGGTACTAGACAGGGGTCGGAGTGAGCAGTTCTTC. It codes for CASGLVLDRGRSEQFF.

In this sample, this clone turned up once. The genes are TRBV5-4 and TRBJ2-7; 9 nucleotides match TRBD2. Germline V lookup: CDR1 SGHNT, CDR2 YYREEE (reference sequence). Germline trimming cut 5 bases from V and 3 bases from J; bases unmatched to any gene: 9. This CDR3 spans 15 amino acids. The CDR3, as DNA: TGTGCCAGCAGTTCCGAGCGGGGGGCCTACTACGAGCAGTACTTC. This codes for CASSSERGAYYEQYF.

A single count supports this clone. The rearrangement links TRBV27 to TRBJ1-5; maybe TRBD1 (5 bases). V was trimmed by 1 base and J by 0 bases, leaving 16 bases between them. The germline CDR1 and CDR2 sequences are MNHEY and SMNVEV (reference sequence). This CDR3 comprises 18 residues. This CDR3 reads CASSLFRQGTYSNQPQHF. The CDR3 DNA reads TGTGCCAGCAGTTTATTTCGGCAGGGAACGTATAGCAATCAGCCCCAGCATTTT.